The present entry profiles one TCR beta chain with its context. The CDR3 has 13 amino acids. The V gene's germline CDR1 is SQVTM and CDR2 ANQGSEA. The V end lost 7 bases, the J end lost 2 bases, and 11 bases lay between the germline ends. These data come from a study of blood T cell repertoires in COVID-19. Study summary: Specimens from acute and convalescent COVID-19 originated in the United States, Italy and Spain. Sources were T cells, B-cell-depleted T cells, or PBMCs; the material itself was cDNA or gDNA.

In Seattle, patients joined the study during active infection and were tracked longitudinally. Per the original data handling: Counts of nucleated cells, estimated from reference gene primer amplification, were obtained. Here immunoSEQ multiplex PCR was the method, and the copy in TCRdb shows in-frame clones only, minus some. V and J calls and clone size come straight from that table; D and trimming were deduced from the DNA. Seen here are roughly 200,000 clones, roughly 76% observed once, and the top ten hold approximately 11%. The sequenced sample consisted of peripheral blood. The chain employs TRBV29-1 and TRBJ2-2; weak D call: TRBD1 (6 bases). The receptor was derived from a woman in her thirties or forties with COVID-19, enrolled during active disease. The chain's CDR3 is CSALTGNTGELFF. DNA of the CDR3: TGCAGCGCTTTGACAGGAAACACCGGGGAGCTGTTTTTT.